What follows are 11 T cell receptor beta chains derived from one specimen sequenced in a study of cytomegalovirus exposure and HLA in healthy donors. The primer mix had 60 Vbeta and 13 Jbeta primers. TCRdb's copy holds only in-frame clones and misses some; the assay was immunoSEQ multiplex PCR. Of roughly 170,000 clones detected, roughly four fifths appear once; the ten largest clones hold more than 4%. The sequencing input was PBMCs. These receptors all come from a girl between 10 and 17 years old in good health and CMV-seropositive.

The chain has TRBV7-8 and TRBJ1-1; 8 positions match TRBD1. CDR3 length equals 19 residues. V was clipped by 1 base and J by 1 base; unmatched bases: 14. In germline, CDR1 is SGHVS, CDR2 FQNEAQ. The CDR3 sequence is CASSLEYTLAGGENTEAFF. The CDR3 DNA is TGTGCCAGCAGCTTAGAATATACCCTCGCAGGGGGCGAGAACACTGAAGCTTTCTTT.

There are a few counts of this clone. The chain uses TRBV7-9 and TRBJ1-4; 9 bases agree with TRBD1. The CDR3 consists of 15 residues. V shed 4 bases, J shed 6 bases, and the junction held 6 bases outside the gene matches. CDR1 SEHNR and CDR2 FQNEAQ come from the germline V gene (reference sequence). For the CDR3, the DNA is TGTGCCAGCAGCTACCGGGACAGGGTGGATGAAAAACTGTTTTTT. It specifies CASSYRDRVDEKLFF. Full variable domain (remainder filled in from reference TRBV7-9 and TRBJ1-4): DTGVSQNPRHKITKRGQNVTFRCDPISEHNRLYWYRQTLGQGPEFLTYFQNEAQLEKSRLLSDRFSAERPKGSFSTLEIQRTEQGDSAMYLCASSYRDRVDEKLFFGSGTQLSVL.

The rearrangement links TRBV30 to TRBJ2-1, with TRBD1 matching over 9 bases. Germline V gives CDR1 GTSNPN, CDR2 SVGIG (reference sequence). V gave up 2 bases and J gave up 10 bases; unmatched junction bases: 6. This CDR3 is 13 amino acids long. CDR3 bases: TGTGCCTGGAGTCAAACAGGGGGCGGCGAGCAGTTCTTC. This translates into CAWSQTGGGEQFF.

V is TRBV30 and J is TRBJ1-2; 8 positions match TRBD1. CDR3 size: 15 residues. CDR1 is GTSNPN, CDR2 SVGIG, per germline (reference sequence). V gave up 0 bases and J gave up 7 bases; unmatched junction bases: 10. The CDR3 DNA reads as TGTGCCTGGAGTGTACCACAGGGGGTACTTTTTGGCTACACCTTC. It codes for CAWSVPQGVLFGYTF.

The gene calls are TRBV11-2 and TRBJ1-5; the match to TRBD1 covers 7 bases. CDR3 length: 14 residues. Trimming took 4 bases from V and 9 from J; bases not matched to a gene: 9. The germline CDR1 and CDR2 sequences are SGHAT and FQNNGV. This CDR3 is CASSSETGWRPQHF. The CDR3 region has the DNA TGTGCCAGCAGCTCCGAGACAGGGTGGCGGCCCCAGCATTTT.

V and J are TRBV11-3 and TRBJ2-2; possible D gene TRBD1, 6 bases. V lost 5 bases and J lost 2, with 12 bases in between. This CDR3 has 15 amino acids. Looked up from germline, CDR1 is SGHNT and CDR2 is YENEEA. The CDR3, as DNA: TGTGCCAGCAGCCCGGGACATCCTAACACCGGGGAGCTGTTTTTT. It translates to CASSPGHPNTGELFF.

The chain is built from TRBV18 and TRBJ1-2, with TRBD1 as a possible D gene (6 bases). V shed 0 bases and J shed 13 bases, with 12 bases lying between them. The CDR3 runs to 12 residues. Germline V lookup: CDR1 KGHSH, CDR2 LQKENI. The CDR3 loop reads CASSPPGGAGTF. CDR3 in DNA: TGTGCCAGCTCACCACCCGGGGGGGCGGGCACCTTC.

The chain has TRBV2 and TRBJ1-1, with 8 bases that match TRBD1. The V and J ends lost 5 bases and 6 bases, in that order; junction bases with no gene match: 11. CDR3 size: 15 residues. From germline, CDR1 is SNHLY and CDR2 FYNNEI. The CDR3 protein is CASSLPGQESSEAFF. The CDR3 coding sequence is TGTGCCAGCAGTTTGCCGGGACAGGAAAGCTCTGAAGCTTTCTTT.

The genes are TRBV10-3 and TRBJ2-6; 8 bases match TRBD1. Trimming at V came to 7 bases and at J to 0 bases, leaving 8 bases not matched to a gene. There are 17 residues in the CDR3. CDR1 ENHRY and CDR2 SYGVKD come from the germline V gene. The CDR3 nucleotides are TGTGCCATCAAACGACAGGGGAAGAGCTCTGGGGCCAACGTCCTGACTTTC. Translation: CAIKRQGKSSGANVLTF.

This clone was detected a few times. The gene calls are TRBV7-9 and TRBJ1-1, with unresolved D. V lost 3 bases and J 1 base, leaving 6 bases between the germline ends. The CDR3 runs to 13 residues. Germline CDR1 SEHNR, CDR2 FQNEAQ (reference sequence). CDR3 sequence: CASSFQENTEAFF. DNA of the CDR3: TGTGCCAGCAGCTTTCAGGAGAACACTGAAGCTTTCTTT.

The chain links TRBV29-1 to TRBJ2-7; 8 bases are shared with TRBD1. Germline values: CDR1 SQVTM, CDR2 ANQGSEA. Trimming took 0 bases from V and 7 from J; bases not matched to a gene: 2. The CDR3 has 12 residues. CDR3 sequence: CSVEDRGPEQYF. CDR3 nucleotides: TGCAGCGTTGAAGACAGGGGGCCAGAGCAGTACTTC.